Following are 25 T cell receptor beta chains from one sample sequenced in a study of cytomegalovirus exposure and HLA in healthy donors. 60 Vbeta and 13 Jbeta primers were used in PCR. Method: immunoSEQ multiplex PCR; TCRdb's copy keeps in-frame clones and lacks some. The sample records about 130,000 clones, about 74% being singletons. Sequencing was carried out using PBMCs. The receptor set was obtained from a woman between 50 and 59 years old in good health and CMV-seropositive.

In its sample, this clone was seen a few times. This chain connects TRBV7-6 to TRBJ1-3; D uncertain. The CDR3 runs to 15 residues. V was pared by 1 base and J by 10 bases, with 17 bases between. CDR1 is SGHVS, CDR2 FNYEAQ, per germline. CDR3 coding DNA: TGTGCCAGCAGCTTAGGCCAACCTTCACGGGGTACCATATATTTT. This translates into CASSLGQPSRGTIYF. The entire variable domain, with the rest obtained from reference TRBV7-6 and TRBJ1-3, is as follows: GAGVSQSPRYKVTKRGQDVALRCDPISGHVSLYWYRQALGQGPEFLTYFNYEAQQDKSGLPNDRFSAERPEGSISTLTIQRTEQRDSAMYRCASSLGQPSRGTIYFGEGSWLTVV.

This chain connects TRBV11-3 to TRBJ1-4; 9 bases are a match to TRBD1. With 5 bases clipped from V and 8 bases from J, the junction kept 6 bases outside the gene matches. CDR1 and CDR2 (germline): SGHNT, YENEEA. This CDR3 is 14 amino acids long. CDR3: CASSPGTGFEKLFF. The CDR3 bases are TGTGCCAGCAGCCCCGGGACAGGGTTCGAAAAACTGTTTTTT. Together with reference TRBV11-3 and TRBJ1-4, the CDR3 gives the full variable domain: EAGVVQSPRYKIIEKKQPVAFWCNPISGHNTLYWYLQNLGQGPELLIRYENEEAVDDSQLPKDRFSAERLKGVDSTLKIQPAELGDSAVYLCASSPGTGFEKLFFGSGTQLSVL.

The gene calls are TRBV5-1 and TRBJ2-5; D perhaps matches TRBD1 (6 bases). V shed 0 bases and J shed 4 bases, with 16 bases lying between them. The CDR3 length is 16 residues. The V gene's germline CDR1 is SGHRS and CDR2 YFSETQ. The DNA for the CDR3 is TGCGCCAGCAGCTTGGGGGGGCTAATCGGGGCAGAGACCCAGTACTTC. As protein: CASSLGGLIGAETQYF. The complete variable domain, with remaining parts taken from reference TRBV5-1 and TRBJ2-5, reads KAGVTQTPRYLIKTRGQQVTLSCSPISGHRSVSWYQQTPGQGLQFLFEYFSETQRNKGNFPGRFSGRQFSNSRSEMNVSTLELGDSALYLCASSLGGLIGAETQYFGPGTRLLVL.

The chain combines TRBV6-6 with TRBJ1-6; 10 nucleotides agree with TRBD1. There are 15 residues in the CDR3. V shed 6 bases and J 10 bases; nucleotides not matched to a gene: 9. Germline V lookup: CDR1 MNHNY, CDR2 SVGAGI (reference sequence). In DNA form, the CDR3 reads TGTGCCAGCAGCCCCAATAGGGACAGGGGATCACCCCTCCACTTT. Encoded protein: CASSPNRDRGSPLHF.

The V call is TRBV5-4, the J call TRBJ1-4; D gene unclear. Germline V gene data show CDR1 as SGHNT and CDR2 as YYREEE (reference sequence). The CDR3 length is 14 residues. V lost 4 bases to trimming and J lost 8 bases, with 15 bases between them. The CDR3 region has the DNA TGTGCCAGCAGCCTGACCCTCGAGGGAGAAAAACTGTTTTTT. Its protein is CASSLTLEGEKLFF.

The chain employs TRBV18 and TRBJ1-3, with D possibly matching TRBD1 (6 bases). The CDR3 loop spans 16 amino acids. CDR1 is KGHSH, CDR2 LQKENI, per germline. The germline V and J ends were trimmed by 3 bases and 5 bases, with 17 bases remaining between them. In nucleotides, the CDR3 is TGTGCCAGCTCACCGTACAGGGCGTCTCAACGAAACACCATATATTTT. The encoded protein is CASSPYRASQRNTIYF.

In this sample, this clone turned up once. The V gene is TRBV11-3, the J gene TRBJ2-7, with TRBD2 identical over 11 bases. The CDR3 is 13 amino acids. Germline lookup yields CDR1 SGHNT and CDR2 YENEEA. The junction had 8 bases not matched to a gene; V was cut back by 5 bases and J by 11 bases. The DNA for the CDR3 is TGTGCCAGCAGCGATAGCGGGGGGGCTGGAAAGTACTTC. Its protein product is CASSDSGGAGKYF.

This chain connects TRBV4-3 to TRBJ2-3, with TRBD2 matching over 10 bases. Trimming took 1 base from V and 7 from J; bases not matched to a gene: 14. Germline CDR1 is LGHNA and CDR2 is YSLEER. CDR3 size: 18 residues. As DNA, the CDR3 is TGCGCCAGCAGCCAAGTTCGGGCTAGCGGGGGAATAGTAAATACGCAGTATTTT. It yields the protein CASSQVRASGGIVNTQYF.

The chain combines TRBV2 with TRBJ2-1; 10 nucleotides agree with TRBD2. CDR3 length: 16 amino acids. Germline assignment: CDR1 SNHLY and CDR2 FYNNEI. With 0 bases clipped from V and 3 bases from J, the junction kept 2 bases outside the gene matches. The CDR3 region has the DNA TGTGCCAGCAGTGAAGCTAGCGGGGGGTTCTACAATGAGCAGTTCTTC. Translation gives CASSEASGGFYNEQFF.

This chain connects TRBV11-3 to TRBJ2-5, with a weak D call TRBD1 (5 bases). V lost 5 bases, J lost 2 bases, and 9 bases lay in between. CDR3 length equals 13 residues. CDR1 and CDR2 (germline): SGHNT, YENEEA. The CDR3 reads CASSPQDQETQYF. CDR3 nucleotide sequence: TGTGCCAGCAGCCCACAGGATCAAGAGACCCAGTACTTC.

This sequence joins TRBV11-2 and TRBJ2-1; TRBD1 matches 11 bases. Germline CDR1 and CDR2: SGHAT and FQNNGV. After removal of 6 bases from V and 14 bases from J, the junction contained 15 bases not matched to a gene. The CDR3 is 15 amino acids. CDR3 DNA sequence: TGTGCCAGCAGAGGACAGGGGGCGCTATTATCTAAAGAGTTCTTC. It is translated as CASRGQGALLSKEFF.

The chain uses TRBV7-6 and TRBJ2-3; 9 bases agree with TRBD1. CDR3 size: 16 residues. From germline, CDR1 is SGHVS and CDR2 FNYEAQ. V lost 2 bases and J lost 6; bases outside the gene matches: 9. In DNA form, the CDR3 reads TGTGCCAGCAGCTTAATGACAGGGGGTTCCGCGGATACGCAGTATTTT. It codes for CASSLMTGGSADTQYF. Variable domain in full (rest from reference TRBV7-6 and TRBJ2-3): GAGVSQSPRYKVTKRGQDVALRCDPISGHVSLYWYRQALGQGPEFLTYFNYEAQQDKSGLPNDRFSAERPEGSISTLTIQRTEQRDSAMYRCASSLMTGGSADTQYFGPGTRLTVL.

The J gene is TRBJ2-1, the V gene TRBV5-4; a possible D gene is TRBD2 (5 bases). The CDR3 totals 13 residues. Deletions cut 4 bases from V and 8 bases from J, with 13 bases between. The V gene's germline CDR1 is SGHNT and CDR2 YYREEE (reference sequence). In nucleotides, the CDR3 is TGTGCCAGCAGCCCCGAGCCCGGGGATGAGCAGTTCTTC. Encoded protein: CASSPEPGDEQFF.

The chain uses TRBV9 and TRBJ2-7; D unresolved. Germline CDR1 is SGDLS and CDR2 is YYNGEE. V lost 0 bases to trimming and J lost 3 bases, with 10 bases between them. This CDR3 contains 14 residues. CDR3 amino acids: CASSVDSLDYEQYF. The CDR3 bases are TGTGCCAGCAGCGTAGACAGCCTGGACTACGAGCAGTACTTC.

The V and J genes are TRBV7-2 and TRBJ2-7, with 8 bases matching TRBD1. The CDR3 loop spans 15 amino acids. Germline V gene lookup returns CDR1 SGHTA and CDR2 FQGNSA. Trimming took 1 base from V and 0 from J; bases not matched to a gene: 2. The CDR3, as DNA: TGTGCCAGCAGCTTAGAAGGGACAGGCTCCTACGAGCAGTACTTC. As protein: CASSLEGTGSYEQYF. The complete variable domain, with remaining parts taken from reference TRBV7-2 and TRBJ2-7, reads GAGVSQSPSNKVTEKGKDVELRCDPISGHTALYWYRQSLGQGLEFLIYFQGNSAPDKSGLPSDRFSAERTGGSVSTLTIQRTQQEDSAVYLCASSLEGTGSYEQYFGPGTRLTVT.

The table lists this clone with a count of one. V is TRBV5-1 and J is TRBJ2-3, with a weak D call TRBD2 (6 bases). CDR3 length: 17 residues. Germline V CDR1 and CDR2: SGHRS, YFSETQ. V was pared by 4 bases and J by 0 bases, with 18 bases between. CDR3 loop: CASSVGLTLASTDTQYF. The CDR3 coding sequence is TGCGCCAGCAGCGTGGGACTGACCCTAGCTAGCACAGATACGCAGTATTTT.

The chain recombines TRBV5-4 with TRBJ1-2, with 7 bases matching TRBD1. The V gene end was trimmed by 4 bases and the J gene end by 3 bases; junction bases not matched to a gene: 6. This CDR3 has 14 residues. Germline V gene data show CDR1 as SGHNT and CDR2 as YYREEE (reference sequence). CDR3 protein: CASSPKGAYYGYTF. Written as DNA, the CDR3 is TGTGCCAGCAGCCCCAAGGGGGCCTACTATGGCTACACCTTC.

This clone has a single count. The chain carries TRBV6-5 and TRBJ1-6; D not certain. This CDR3 region has 15 residues. V was pared by 6 bases and J by 0 bases, with 9 bases between. Germline CDR1 is MNHEY and CDR2 is SVGAGI. The CDR3 bases are TGTGCCAGCAGCCCCGATAGCTCCTATAATTCACCCCTCCACTTT. The encoded protein is CASSPDSSYNSPLHF.

CDR3 DNA sequence: TGCGCCAGCAGCCAAGAGGGGAGGGCGTTTCAAGTGGAGACCCAGTACTTC. Protein: CASSQEGRAFQVETQYF. The genes are TRBV4-1 and TRBJ2-5, with TRBD2 matching over 7 bases. Trimming at V came to 0 bases and at J to 5 bases, leaving 12 bases not matched to a gene. CDR3 length equals 17 residues. Germline-derived CDR1 and CDR2 are MGHRA and YSYEKL.

This clone was seen once. The gene calls are TRBV19 and TRBJ1-3; 11 bases fit TRBD1. The CDR3 contains 14 residues. The trim removed 5 bases at V and 9 bases at J, leaving 6 bases unmatched. Per germline, CDR1 LNHDA and CDR2 SQIVND (reference sequence). CDR3 in DNA: TGTGCCAGTAGTCCAGGGACAGGGGGGACCACCATATATTTT. Translating gives CASSPGTGGTTIYF.

In DNA, the CDR3 is TGTGCCAGCTCCCCGGGACAGGGGTTAGGCTACACCTTC. This encodes CASSPGQGLGYTF. The gene calls are TRBV18 and TRBJ1-2, with 10 bases that match TRBD1. The germline CDR1 and CDR2 sequences are KGHSH and LQKENI. The ends lost 6 bases at V and 8 bases at J; junction bases unmatched: 6. The CDR3 extends over 13 amino acids.

This clone appeared once. V is TRBV9 and J is TRBJ2-4; D might be TRBD2 (5 bases). This CDR3 spans 13 amino acids. From germline, CDR1 is SGDLS and CDR2 YYNGEE. V was trimmed by 2 bases and J by 7 bases, leaving 10 bases between them. CDR3 sequence (DNA): TGTGCCAGCAGCGTGTCCCCGGGGAACATTCAGTACTTC. Translation gives CASSVSPGNIQYF. Drawing the rest from reference TRBV9 and TRBJ2-4, the complete variable domain is DSGVTQTPKHLITATGQRVTLRCSPRSGDLSVYWYQQSLDQGLQFLIQYYNGEERAKGNILERFSAQQFPDLHSELNLSSLELGDSALYFCASSVSPGNIQYFGAGTRLSVL.

This clone has a handful of counts. The V call is TRBV2, the J call TRBJ1-5, with 7 nucleotides matching TRBD1. In germline, CDR1 is SNHLY, CDR2 FYNNEI. The CDR3 covers 15 residues. The J segment lost 6 bases and the V segment lost 3 bases, leaving 8 bases of the junction unmatched. CDR3 loop: CASSDRGALSQPQHF. For the CDR3, the DNA is TGTGCCAGCAGTGACAGGGGGGCACTAAGTCAGCCCCAGCATTTT.

This rearrangement joins TRBV9 to TRBJ1-1, with TRBD1 matching over 12 bases. J gave up 2 bases and V 6 bases, and 8 bases lay outside the gene matches. The CDR3 extends over 16 amino acids. Germline-derived CDR1 and CDR2 are SGDLS and YYNGEE. The CDR3 DNA reads TGTGCCAGCACCCAGGGGACAGGGGGCCTTAACACTGAAGCTTTCTTT. This gives the protein CASTQGTGGLNTEAFF.

There are a few counts of this clone. The V call is TRBV6-5, the J call TRBJ2-2; 7 bases line up with TRBD1. CDR3 length: 13 amino acids. Germline V lookup: CDR1 MNHEY, CDR2 SVGAGI. J was trimmed by 5 bases and V by 5 bases; bases with no gene match: 2. CDR3 loop: CASSRQGTGELFF. The CDR3, as DNA: TGTGCCAGCAGTAGACAGGGAACCGGGGAGCTGTTTTTT.